These T cell receptor beta chains were read from a single sample in a study of metastatic and nonmetastatic thyroid tumors. TCRdb re-called the PCR reads through MiXCR. Here the sample spans fewer than 50,000 clones, 25% to 35% being singletons. Sequencing used blood. The receptors were sampled from a male donor with papillary thyroid cancer or a benign thyroid nodule (not recorded which). Some clones in this sample may be carry-over from other donors' samples. CDR3s leave out the opening cysteine and the closing phenylalanine or tryptophan. A D gene is named only where the DNA matches it firmly. Size is omitted from some rows. Given values are once, few, many or a class for expanded clones.

clone_size | j_call | v_call | d_call | cdr3_aa
- | TRBJ1-2 | TRBV7-6 | - | ASSFLGLTSGYT
many | TRBJ2-7 | TRBV3-1 | TRBD2 | ASSQLAATYEQY
many | TRBJ2-7 | TRBV20-1 | - | SARAGTDTRTYEQY
- | TRBJ2-3 | TRBV20-1 | TRBD2 | SATPSGGTDTQY
many | TRBJ2-5 | TRBV18 | - | ASSQMPRAAETQY
- | TRBJ2-7 | TRBV20-1 | - | SARDFWTQADYEQY
- | TRBJ1-2 | TRBV20-1 | TRBD1 | SAIGQGNYGYT
few | TRBJ1-1 | TRBV6-4 | TRBD1 | ASTRQGTEAF
- | TRBJ2-7 | TRBV10-2 | - | ATSRGIPYEQY
many | TRBJ1-5 | TRBV20-1 | TRBD1 | SANDRGPWVGNQPQH
- | TRBJ2-7 | TRBV5-4 | - | AFSLAGFEQY
once | TRBJ2-1 | TRBV11-2 | TRBD2 | ASSLSAGGGDEQF
- | TRBJ2-3 | TRBV10-1 | - | ASSPGLAGADTQY
- | TRBJ1-5 | TRBV20-1 | TRBD1 | SARPRTGHMGNQPQH
- | TRBJ1-5 | TRBV6-2/TRBV6-3 | TRBD1 | SSSYSGTGGNQPQH
many | TRBJ1-1 | TRBV2 | - | ASSEALWQTEAF
few | TRBJ2-3 | TRBV6-2/TRBV6-3 | - | ASSYEGLHTDTQY
- | TRBJ2-1 | TRBV5-1 | - | ASSLVGDSYNEQF
few | TRBJ2-7 | TRBV5-6 | - | ASSLISYEQY
- | TRBJ2-5 | TRBV7-9 | - | ASSLLDGDGTQY
medium-sized | TRBJ2-7 | TRBV5-1 | - | ASTVTFSGSYEQY
many | TRBJ1-4 | TRBV9 | - | ASSPRRGATANEKLF
many | TRBJ2-6 | TRBV6-1 | - | ASSDHQGTGANVLT
- | TRBJ2-2 | TRBV6-4 | - | ASSYSFGGSGELF
many | TRBJ1-2 | TRBV19 | - | ASSLDRNYGYT
many | TRBJ2-2 | TRBV14 | TRBD1 | ASSDRDRGMTGELF
many | TRBJ1-2 | TRBV29-1 | - | SVERRADYGYT
- | TRBJ1-6 | TRBV28 | - | ASSLTSNNTPLH
medium-sized | TRBJ2-7 | TRBV20-1 | - | SARPGTGTYEQY
medium-sized | TRBJ1-6 | TRBV27 | - | ASSPPGQLRSPLH
few | TRBJ2-7 | TRBV28 | - | ASRSGNYDQY
- | TRBJ1-4 | TRBV20-1 | TRBD1 | SARDRGDSQNEKLF
many | TRBJ1-3 | TRBV6-5 | TRBD1 | ATQRGQTGNTIY
- | TRBJ2-1 | TRBV7-9 | - | ASSLGMDEQF
- | TRBJ2-1 | TRBV11-3 | - | ASSPALFNEQF
many | TRBJ2-3 | TRBV9 | - | ASSVAGVPDTQY
medium-sized | TRBJ2-7 | TRBV6-1 | TRBD1 | ASKLGTGVYEQY
medium-sized | TRBJ1-2 | TRBV5-1 | - | ASSLDQGRFYGYT
many | TRBJ2-1 | TRBV5-6 | - | ASSLTGWLSTGDEQF
many | TRBJ2-7 | TRBV29-1 | - | SVVGSYEQY
few | TRBJ1-3 | TRBV6-2/TRBV6-3 | - | ASSYSRNGNTIY
- | TRBJ2-3 | TRBV20-1 | TRBD2 | SARDPAGGVSDTQY
- | TRBJ2-2 | TRBV5-1 | - | ASSSEFAGTGELF
- | TRBJ1-6 | TRBV7-2 | - | ASSLAPAQVAPLH
- | TRBJ1-6 | TRBV18 | TRBD1 | ASSTTGERSPLH